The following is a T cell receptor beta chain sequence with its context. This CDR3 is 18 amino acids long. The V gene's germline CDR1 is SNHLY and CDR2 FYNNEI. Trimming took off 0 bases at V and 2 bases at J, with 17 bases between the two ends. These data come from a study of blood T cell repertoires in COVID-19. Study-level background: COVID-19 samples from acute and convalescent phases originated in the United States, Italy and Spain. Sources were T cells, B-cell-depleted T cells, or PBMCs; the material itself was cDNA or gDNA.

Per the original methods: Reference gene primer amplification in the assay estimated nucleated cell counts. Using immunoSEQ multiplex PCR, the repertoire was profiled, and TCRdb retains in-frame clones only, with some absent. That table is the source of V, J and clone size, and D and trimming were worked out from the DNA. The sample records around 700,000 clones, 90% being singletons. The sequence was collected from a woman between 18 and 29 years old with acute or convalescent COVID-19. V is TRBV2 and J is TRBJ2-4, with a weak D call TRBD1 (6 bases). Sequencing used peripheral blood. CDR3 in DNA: TGTGCCAGCAGTGAAGCATATCAGGGGTTTAATACCAAAAACATTCAGTACTTC. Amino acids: CASSEAYQGFNTKNIQYF.